This T cell receptor beta chain was captured by sequencing in a study of CD4 T cells in relation to SARS-CoV-2 and coronaviruses. Study background: ViraFEST: roughly 10-day antigen culture of PBMCs, then TCR beta CDR3 sequencing. The negative reference was HIV-1 Nef peptide pool or peptide-free culture. General observations from the study: Samples before the pandemic and after infection were not matched within any donor.

Unexposed donor CD4+ T cells date from about 2011-2018, before the COVID-19 pandemic. After nine to ten days of culture, CD4+ T cells were isolated. Testing used SARS-CoV-2 S/N and four cold-coronavirus spikes on unexposed-donor CD4+ T cells, cells permitting. The data were produced by immunoSEQ multiplex PCR, yet TCRdb's version contains in-frame clones alone and is incomplete. The table shows 24,000 or so clones, with 70% to 80% occurring only once. As regards this clone: Its specificity is unknown. Mismatch with germline at one junction end may stem from a read error.

The sequenced material came from CD4+ T cells from PBMCs, cultured in vitro. This receptor was obtained from a human donor in good health.

The chain's CDR3 is CVSSGKGLAGGKLSSYNEQFF. CDR3 in DNA: TGTGTCAGCAGCGGAAAGGGACTAGCGGGAGGTAAATTGAGCTCCTACAATGAGCAGTTCTTC. The genes are TRBV6-2 or TRBV6-3 and TRBJ2-1; 15 bases fit TRBD2. From germline, CDR1 is MNHEY and CDR2 SVGEGT. This CDR3 has 21 residues.